This T cell receptor (beta chain) stems from a study of blood T cells in healthy people across ages. The germline V gene has CDR1 GTSNPN and CDR2 SVGIG (reference sequence). The V end was cut by 0 bases, the J end by 4 bases, with 7 bases between. CDR3 length: 13 residues. Sample-barcoded 5' priming and a J-beta primer mix drove a second PCR of roughly 6 to 12 cycles. MiXCR was run by TCRdb on the 5' RACE reads, yielding one entry per CDR3 protein. The table includes approximately 940,000 distinct CDR3 sequences, roughly 50% detected once. The specimen was blood. The chain recombines TRBV30 with TRBJ1-5, with D hard to call. The clonotype was recovered from a young man in good health. In nucleotides, the CDR3 is TGTGCCTGGAGTGTCGGGAATAATCAGCCCCAGCATTTT. It translates to CAWSVGNNQPQHF.